This entry lists 24 T cell receptor beta chains sequenced from one sample in a study of blood T cells in healthy people across ages (dated by TCRdb to the mid-2010s). Library generation was performed with 5' RACE. The data were produced on an Illumina HiSeq 2500. The second PCR ran for roughly 7 to 11 cycles and used a J-beta primer mix along with a sample-barcoded 5' primer. TCRdb redid the processing of the public reads, applying fastp at Q25 and MiXCR, and retained in-frame beta chains. Rows are unified per CDR3 protein, each entry keeping the most common DNA and genes. This sample lists around 1,500,000 distinct CDR3 sequences; 40% to 50% were detected once. The ten largest clones take up 7% to 9.5% of the sample. Sequencing was performed on blood. The source of these receptors is a woman between 18 and 29 years old in good health.

The rearrangement joins TRBV6-1 to TRBJ2-3; a possible D gene is TRBD2 (6 bases). Trimming shortened V by 1 base and J by 4 bases, and 9 bases separated the two germline ends. This CDR3 comprises 14 residues. Germline lookup yields CDR1 MNHNS and CDR2 SASEGT. The CDR3 region is CASSEEGGADTQYF. In nucleotides, the CDR3 is TGTGCCAGCAGTGAAGAGGGAGGAGCAGATACGCAGTATTTT.

This chain joins TRBV7-3 and TRBJ1-1; 8 bases agree with TRBD1. CDR3 length equals 16 residues. The germline V gene has CDR1 SGHTA and CDR2 FQGTGA. The junction had 12 bases not matched to a gene; V was cut back by 1 base and J by 8 bases. CDR3 nucleotides: TGTGCCAGCAGCTTAATGGTACTCGGGTCAGGGGGCGAAGCTTTCTTT. As protein: CASSLMVLGSGGEAFF.

This chain connects TRBV4-1 to TRBJ1-3; D is undetermined. Trimming removed 6 bases at V and 0 bases at J, with 9 bases between. The CDR3 has 14 amino acids. Germline CDR1 MGHRA, CDR2 YSYEKL. The CDR3 DNA reads TGCGCCAGCAGACCGGCTTTCTCTGGAAACACCATATATTTT. Protein: CASRPAFSGNTIYF.

The table lists this clonotype with a few counts. This chain uses TRBV29-1 with TRBJ1-1; 7 bases agree with TRBD1. Trimming at V came to 6 bases and at J to 3 bases, leaving 7 bases not matched to a gene. Germline lookup yields CDR1 SQVTM and CDR2 ANQGSEA. This CDR3 region has 13 residues. Here the CDR3 reads CSVRQGLDTEAFF. The CDR3 coding sequence is TGCAGCGTCCGACAGGGATTGGACACTGAAGCTTTCTTT.

CDR3 region: CASSRLAASTDTQYF. In nucleotides, the CDR3 is TGTGCCAGCAGTAGACTAGCGGCTAGCACAGATACGCAGTATTTT. The chain carries TRBV6-1 and TRBJ2-3; 9 positions agree with TRBD2. Per the germline V gene, CDR1 is MNHNS and CDR2 is SASEGT. The CDR3 is made up of 15 amino acids. V shed 5 bases, J shed 0 bases, and the junction held 3 bases outside the gene matches.

The rearrangement links TRBV25-1 to TRBJ2-5, with 9 nucleotides matching TRBD2. The assigned J gene may be wrong: the sequence end matches TRBJ2-7 better. The CDR3 length is 18 residues. Germline V lookup: CDR1 MGHDK, CDR2 SYGVNS. DNA of the CDR3: TGTGCCAGCAGTGAATCCTTAGGGGCGGGAGGGTCCCCTGACGAGCAGTACTTC. It specifies CASSESLGAGGSPDEQYF.

This chain joins TRBV29-1 and TRBJ1-2, with D unresolved. From germline, CDR1 is SQVTM and CDR2 ANQGSEA. CDR3 length equals 13 residues. V dropped 5 bases and J dropped 0 bases, with 10 bases sitting between them. The CDR3 region is CSVRSGTNYGYTF. In DNA form, the CDR3 reads TGCAGCGTTCGCTCTGGGACTAACTATGGCTACACCTTC.

This clonotype occurred many times. The chain carries TRBV7-6 and TRBJ1-5, with D possibly matching TRBD1 (6 bases). V was pared by 1 base and J by 4 bases, with 14 bases between. Germline V CDR1 and CDR2: SGHVS, FNYEAQ. This CDR3 contains 16 residues. As DNA, the CDR3 is TGTGCCAGCAGCTTAGGACCCTCGAGGGGGAATCAGCCCCAGCATTTT. This sequence encodes CASSLGPSRGNQPQHF.

V gene TRBV6-6 combines with J gene TRBJ2-3; D uncertain. There are 15 residues in the CDR3. V lost 0 bases to trimming and J lost 0 bases, with 7 bases between them. The V gene's germline CDR1 is MNHNY and CDR2 SVGAGI (reference sequence). The CDR3 region is CASSYSLPSTDTQYF. The CDR3 region has the DNA TGTGCCAGCAGTTACTCCCTTCCCAGCACAGATACGCAGTATTTT.

The rearrangement links TRBV24-1 to TRBJ2-1, with 12 bases fitting TRBD1. V trimming: 8 bases; J trimming: 7 bases; junction bases outside the gene matches: 8. The CDR3 has 15 amino acids. Germline V CDR1 and CDR2: KGHDR, SFDVKD. The CDR3 DNA reads as TGTGCCACCACCGGGACAGGGGGCGCGGGGAATGAGCAGTTCTTC. It codes for CATTGTGGAGNEQFF.

This clonotype was counted many times. One end of the junction does not line up with germline, which may come from a read error. This chain connects TRBV5-1 to TRBJ2-7; the match to TRBD1 covers 11 bases. Germline lookup yields CDR1 SGHRS and CDR2 YFSETQ. This CDR3 has 15 amino acids. The CDR3 nucleotides read TGTGCCAGCAGTTTACCGGGACAGGGGGTCTACGAGCAGTACTTC. As protein: CASSLPGQGVYEQYF.

The rearrangement uses TRBV4-1 and TRBJ2-6; unclear D gene. Trimming left V 2 bases short and J 0 bases short, with 5 bases between. The CDR3 sequence is 15 residues long. CDR1 and CDR2 from the germline V gene are MGHRA and YSYEKL. For the CDR3, the DNA is TGCGCCAGCAGCCAAACATTCTCTGGGGCCAACGTCCTGACTTTC. Translated: CASSQTFSGANVLTF.

This clonotype was seen repeatedly, ten times or more. The chain combines TRBV12-3 or TRBV12-4 with TRBJ2-1; D gene unclear. The CDR3 extends over 12 amino acids. V was pared by 6 bases and J by 6 bases, with 9 bases between. DNA of the CDR3: TGTGCCAGCAGCCCCCTTGGCAATGAGCAGTTCTTC. Its protein is CASSPLGNEQFF.

This clonotype showed up just a few times. This chain uses TRBV20-1 with TRBJ2-3; TRBD2 matches 11 bases. The junction had 3 bases not matched to a gene; V was cut back by 5 bases and J by 2 bases. The CDR3 sequence is 14 residues long. Germline V gives CDR1 DFQATT, CDR2 SNEGSKA (reference sequence). The CDR3 loop reads CSAVAGGPTDTQYF. The CDR3 coding sequence is TGCAGTGCTGTAGCGGGAGGGCCCACAGATACGCAGTATTTT.

The chain has TRBV5-1 and TRBJ2-1; maybe TRBD2 (6 bases). V shed 2 bases and J shed 8 bases, with 17 bases lying between them. The CDR3 covers 15 residues. Germline V lookup: CDR1 SGHRS, CDR2 YFSETQ. The chain's CDR3 is CASSFGGTAGDEQFF. The CDR3, as DNA: TGCGCCAGCAGCTTTGGCGGGACTGCCGGTGATGAGCAGTTCTTC.

The J gene is TRBJ2-2, the V gene TRBV7-2; weak D call: TRBD2 (6 bases). Trimming took 4 bases from V and 6 from J, leaving 9 bases between them. Germline V CDR1 and CDR2: SGHTA, FQGNSA. The CDR3 has 13 amino acids. The CDR3 DNA sequence: TGTGCCAGCAGCTCATGGGAGGCCGGGGAGCTGTTTTTT. Its protein product is CASSSWEAGELFF.

This clonotype was recorded a few times. The chain has TRBV12-3 or TRBV12-4 and TRBJ1-1, with a weak D call TRBD1 (6 bases). V was clipped by 5 bases and J by 5 bases, with 15 bases between them. The length of the CDR3 is 14 residues. CDR3 DNA: TGTGCCAGCAGTGGTCGAGGGGGGCGGACTGAAGCTTTCTTT. Translation gives CASSGRGGRTEAFF.

The CDR3 DNA reads as TGCAGTGCCCCAGCGGGTGGTCGCTCTGGGGCCAACGTCCTGACTTTC. Translation gives CSAPAGGRSGANVLTF. The V and J genes are TRBV20-1 and TRBJ2-6; D is perhaps TRBD2 (6 bases). V was clipped by 6 bases and J by 0 bases, with 15 bases between them. CDR3 length equals 16 residues. Germline CDR1 reads DFQATT; CDR2 reads SNEGSKA (reference sequence).

This clonotype appeared a few times. The chain joins TRBV7-6 to TRBJ2-3, with 8 bases matching TRBD2. There are 13 residues in the CDR3. After removal of 6 bases from V and 9 bases from J, the junction contained 8 bases not matched to a gene. The germline V gene encodes CDR1 SGHVS and CDR2 FNYEAQ. The CDR3 here is CASSSSGSTTQYF. CDR3 DNA: TGTGCCAGCAGTAGCAGCGGGAGCACGACGCAGTATTTT. Filled out from reference TRBV7-6 and TRBJ2-3, the complete variable domain reads GAGVSQSPRYKVTKRGQDVALRCDPISGHVSLYWYRQALGQGPEFLTYFNYEAQQDKSGLPNDRFSAERPEGSISTLTIQRTEQRDSAMYRCASSSSGSTTQYFGPGTRLTVL.

CDR3 amino acids: CSVEGRGVGEQYF. CDR3 nucleotides: TGCAGCGTTGAAGGCAGGGGCGTCGGCGAGCAGTACTTC. The chain carries TRBV29-1 and TRBJ2-4; perhaps TRBD1 as D (6 bases). The DNA end favors TRBJ2-7, so the J call may be wrong. The CDR3 length is 13 residues. CDR1 is SQVTM, CDR2 ANQGSEA, per germline.

The V gene is TRBV3-1, the J gene TRBJ1-4; no clear D. CDR3 length equals 12 residues. Germline V lookup: CDR1 LGHDT, CDR2 YNNKEL (reference sequence). V lost 8 bases to trimming and J lost 7 bases, with 11 bases between them. CDR3 bases: TGTGCCAGCGGCCCGGGAGGTGAAAAACTGTTTTTT. It specifies CASGPGGEKLFF.

This clonotype appeared a few times. V and J are TRBV4-1 and TRBJ1-2, with 10 bases lining up with TRBD1. The CDR3 is made up of 16 amino acids. After removal of 4 bases from V and 8 bases from J, the junction contained 13 bases not matched to a gene. The germline CDR1 and CDR2 sequences are MGHRA and YSYEKL. This chain's CDR3 is CASSLPRDRGETGYTF. The CDR3, as DNA: TGCGCCAGCAGCCTCCCTCGGGACAGGGGAGAGACGGGCTACACCTTC.

V is TRBV6-2 or TRBV6-3 and J is TRBJ2-5; 11 bases are a match to TRBD2. The J call may be faulty, since TRBJ2-7 better matches the DNA end. The CDR3 is 17 amino acids. Germline V lookup: CDR1 MNHEY, CDR2 SVGEGT. The chain's CDR3 is CASSYGIAGGQSYEQYF. DNA of the CDR3: TGTGCCAGCAGTTACGGGATAGCGGGAGGGCAAAGCTACGAGCAGTACTTC.

This clonotype was picked up a small number of times. The chain joins TRBV21-1 to TRBJ2-3. TRBV21-1 is a recognized pseudogene. This CDR3 contains 11 residues. The chain's CDR3 is CASSIGRTQYF. As DNA, the CDR3 is TGTGCCAGCAGCATAGGGCGTACGCAGTATTTT.